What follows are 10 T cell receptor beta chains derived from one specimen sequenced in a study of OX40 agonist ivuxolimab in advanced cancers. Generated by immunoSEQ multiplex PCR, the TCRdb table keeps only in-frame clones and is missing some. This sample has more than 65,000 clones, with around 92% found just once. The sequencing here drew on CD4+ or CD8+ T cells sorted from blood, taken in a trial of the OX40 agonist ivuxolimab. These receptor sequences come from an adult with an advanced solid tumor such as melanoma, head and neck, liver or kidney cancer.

As DNA, the CDR3 is TGTGCCAGCAGCCCACCGGGACAGGGGAACACTGAAGCTTTCTTT. As protein: CASSPPGQGNTEAFF. This chain connects TRBV9 to TRBJ1-1; 9 bases align to TRBD1. Looked up from germline, CDR1 is SGDLS and CDR2 is YYNGEE. There are 15 residues in the CDR3. After removal of 4 bases from V and 1 base from J, the junction contained 5 bases not matched to a gene.

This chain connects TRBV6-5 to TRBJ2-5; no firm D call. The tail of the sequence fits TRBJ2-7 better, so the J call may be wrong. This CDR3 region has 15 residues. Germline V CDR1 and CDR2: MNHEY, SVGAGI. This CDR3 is CASSPGPMSSYEQYF. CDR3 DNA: TGTGCCAGCAGCCCTGGACCCATGAGCTCCTACGAGCAGTACTTC.

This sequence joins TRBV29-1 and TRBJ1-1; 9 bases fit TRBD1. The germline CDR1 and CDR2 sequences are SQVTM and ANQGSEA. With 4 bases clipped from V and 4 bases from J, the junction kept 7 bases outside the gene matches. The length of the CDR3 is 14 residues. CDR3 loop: CSVGWDRVGTEAFF. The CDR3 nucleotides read TGCAGCGTTGGATGGGACAGGGTCGGCACTGAAGCTTTCTTT.

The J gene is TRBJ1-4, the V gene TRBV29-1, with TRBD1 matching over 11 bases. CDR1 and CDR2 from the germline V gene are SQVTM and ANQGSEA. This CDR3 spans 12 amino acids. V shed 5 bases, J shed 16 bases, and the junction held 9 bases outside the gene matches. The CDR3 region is CSVWDRGSVRFF. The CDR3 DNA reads TGCAGCGTTTGGGACAGGGGGAGTGTGAGGTTTTTT.

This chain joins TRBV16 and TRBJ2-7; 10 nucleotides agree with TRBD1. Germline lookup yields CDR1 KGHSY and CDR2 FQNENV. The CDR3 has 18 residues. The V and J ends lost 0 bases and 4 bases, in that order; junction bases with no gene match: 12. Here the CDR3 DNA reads TGTGCCAGCAGCCAATCTCGTGGACCGGGACAGGGGAGATACGAGCAGTACTTC. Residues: CASSQSRGPGQGRYEQYF.

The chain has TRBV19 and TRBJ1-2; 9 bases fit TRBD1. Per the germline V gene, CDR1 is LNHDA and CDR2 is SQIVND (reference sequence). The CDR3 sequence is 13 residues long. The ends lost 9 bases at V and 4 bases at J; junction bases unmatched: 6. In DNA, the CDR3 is TGTGCCAGCACAGGGGGCCTCACCTATGGCTACACCTTC. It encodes CASTGGLTYGYTF.

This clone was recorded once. The chain's CDR3 is CASSFGRLDEQYF. CDR3 in DNA: TGTGCCAGCAGCTTTGGCAGACTCGACGAGCAGTACTTC. The J gene is TRBJ2-7, the V gene TRBV5-4; no definite D call. Trimming stripped 2 bases from V and 5 bases from J, with 11 bases between. Germline CDR1 and CDR2: SGHNT and YYREEE (reference sequence). The CDR3 covers 13 residues.

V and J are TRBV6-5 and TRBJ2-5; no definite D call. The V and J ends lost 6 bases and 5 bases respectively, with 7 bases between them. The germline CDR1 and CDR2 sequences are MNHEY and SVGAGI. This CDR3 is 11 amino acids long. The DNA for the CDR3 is TGTGCCAGCAGAGCCGCTGAGACCCAGTACTTC. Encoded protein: CASRAAETQYF.

The CDR3 nucleotides are TGCGCCAGCAGCCTAGGGACAGAAGTGTTCTACACCTTC. Amino acid sequence: CASSLGTEVFYTF. The chain recombines TRBV4-1 with TRBJ1-2; 7 bases match TRBD1. CDR1 is MGHRA and CDR2 is YSYEKL in the germline V gene. The ends lost 4 bases at V and 10 bases at J; junction bases unmatched: 9. The CDR3 totals 13 residues.

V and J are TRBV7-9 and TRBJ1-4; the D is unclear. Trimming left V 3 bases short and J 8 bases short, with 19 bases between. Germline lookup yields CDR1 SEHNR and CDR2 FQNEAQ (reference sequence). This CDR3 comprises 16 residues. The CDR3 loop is CASSFLLPGLKEKLFF. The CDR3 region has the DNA TGTGCCAGCAGCTTCCTTCTACCCGGACTTAAGGAAAAACTGTTTTTT.